Listed below are T cell receptor beta chains from one sample, sequenced in a study of OX40 agonist ivuxolimab in advanced cancers. Repertoires were generated with immunoSEQ multiplex PCR, while TCRdb's copy carries only in-frame clones and drops some. The table lists tens of thousands of clones, around 85% of them singletons. Sequenced here: CD4+ or CD8+ T cells sorted from blood, sampled in a trial of the OX40 agonist ivuxolimab. Receptors were obtained from an adult with an advanced solid tumor such as melanoma, head and neck, liver or kidney cancer. CDR3s include the opening cysteine and the closing phenylalanine or tryptophan. Fields, in order: V gene, D gene, J gene, clone size, CDR3 DNA, CDR3 protein. D genes are given only for firm matches. Some rows have no size entry. The others give once, few or many, or a class for an expanded clone.

V gene: TRBV7-7
D gene: NA
J gene: TRBJ2-2
clone size: NA
CDR3 DNA: TGTGCCAGCAGCTTAAAGGAGGGGGCGTACGGGGAGCTGTTTTTT
CDR3 protein: CASSLKEGAYGELFF

V gene: TRBV30
D gene: NA
J gene: TRBJ1-6
clone size: NA
CDR3 DNA: TGTGCCTGGAGCCTGGGTGAGCTGGGATATAATTCACCCCTCCACTTT
CDR3 protein: CAWSLGELGYNSPLHF

V gene: TRBV6-1
D gene: TRBD1
J gene: TRBJ1-6
clone size: NA
CDR3 DNA: TGTGCCAGTGGTCAGGGGGCTAATAATTCACCCCTCCACTTT
CDR3 protein: CASGQGANNSPLHF

V gene: TRBV9
D gene: NA
J gene: TRBJ1-1
clone size: NA
CDR3 DNA: TGTGCCAGCAGCGTCGGACAGCCGAACACTGAAGCTTTCTTT
CDR3 protein: CASSVGQPNTEAFF

V gene: TRBV28
D gene: NA
J gene: TRBJ1-5
clone size: few
CDR3 DNA: TGTGCCAGCAGTTTAAACTTGGAGATCCGTCGTTATCAGCCCCAGCATTTT
CDR3 protein: CASSLNLEIRRYQPQHF

V gene: TRBV5-5
D gene: TRBD1
J gene: TRBJ2-2
clone size: once
CDR3 DNA: TGTGCCAGCAGCCTCAGACAGGGACGGGACACCGGGGAGCTGTTTTTT
CDR3 protein: CASSLRQGRDTGELFF

V gene: TRBV7-2
D gene: NA
J gene: TRBJ1-2
clone size: NA
CDR3 DNA: TGTGCCAGCAGCTTAAACAGGGGCTACACCTTC
CDR3 protein: CASSLNRGYTF

V gene: TRBV7-2
D gene: TRBD1
J gene: TRBJ2-5
clone size: NA
CDR3 DNA: TGTGCCAGCAGCTTAGTCCCAGGGGGCTGGGAGACCCAGTACTTC
CDR3 protein: CASSLVPGGWETQYF

V gene: TRBV7-8
D gene: NA
J gene: TRBJ2-2
clone size: NA
CDR3 DNA: TGTGCCAGCAGCCCGGGACCCCTCAGGGGCGGGGAGCTGTTTTTT
CDR3 protein: CASSPGPLRGGELFF

V gene: TRBV2
D gene: NA
J gene: TRBJ2-5
clone size: NA
CDR3 DNA: TGTGCCAGCAGTGAGATGGGGGGCGGACAAGAGACCCAGTACTTC
CDR3 protein: CASSEMGGGQETQYF

V gene: TRBV7-3
D gene: NA
J gene: TRBJ2-3
clone size: NA
CDR3 DNA: TGTGCCAGCAGCTTAAATGGGGGAGGCACAGATACGCAGTATTTT
CDR3 protein: CASSLNGGGTDTQYF

V gene: TRBV5-6
D gene: TRBD2
J gene: TRBJ2-1
clone size: NA
CDR3 DNA: TGTGCCAGCAGCTCCCCGAGTAGCGGGGGCAAGCAGTTCTTC
CDR3 protein: CASSSPSSGGKQFF

V gene: TRBV5-1
D gene: NA
J gene: TRBJ2-5
clone size: NA
CDR3 DNA: TGCGCCAGCAGCTTTGTCAGGGAAGCAGAGACCCAGTACTTC
CDR3 protein: CASSFVREAETQYF

V gene: TRBV14
D gene: TRBD1
J gene: TRBJ2-1
clone size: NA
CDR3 DNA: TGTGCCAGCAGCCAACAACAGGGGTACAATGAGCAGTTCTTC
CDR3 protein: CASSQQQGYNEQFF

V gene: TRBV19
D gene: NA
J gene: TRBJ1-5
clone size: NA
CDR3 DNA: TGTGCCAGTAGTATTTGGCACCGGGGATATAGCAATCAGCCCCAGCATTTT
CDR3 protein: CASSIWHRGYSNQPQHF

V gene: TRBV7-6
D gene: NA
J gene: TRBJ2-2
clone size: NA
CDR3 DNA: TGTGCCAGCAGCTTAGCGGGGGCTGGGGAGCTGTTTTTT
CDR3 protein: CASSLAGAGELFF

V gene: TRBV7-3
D gene: NA
J gene: TRBJ1-2
clone size: NA
CDR3 DNA: TGTGCCAGCAGCTTGTCGCCAGGACGTGGCTACACCTTC
CDR3 protein: CASSLSPGRGYTF